The clone carrying this TCR beta chain was found a few times. Its antigen is unknown. The source of the sample is a study of T cells after yellow fever vaccination. Germline V lookup: CDR1 SGHDN, CDR2 FVKESK. This CDR3 contains 11 residues. The V end lost 8 bases, the J end lost 10 bases, and 14 bases lay between the germline ends. 5'RACE template switching generated TCR cDNA, adding a universal primer site and UMIs. MiXCR, applied by TCRdb to the 5' RACE reads, yields one record per CDR3 protein. This sample has approximately 300,000 distinct CDR3 sequences, with around 6.8% found just once. Whole-study findings and limits: The secondary T-cell response peaked on day 5, not day 15, but was weaker.

V usage is TRBV14 and J usage is TRBJ1-2, with a weak D call TRBD1 (6 bases). The sequences come from PBMCs, collected 35 to 50 days after the first yellow fever vaccination. The TCR was taken from a man between 18 and 29 years old who received the YFV17D yellow fever vaccine. CDR3 in DNA: TGTGCCAGCGGCCTGGGGGGGGCCTACACCTTC. It yields the protein CASGLGGAYTF.